This T cell receptor (beta chain) emerged from a study of blood T cell repertoires in COVID-19. Study details: There were acute and convalescent COVID-19 samples, and they came from the United States, Italy and Spain.

Looked up from germline, CDR1 is MNHNS and CDR2 is SASEGT. CDR3 length equals 16 residues. V shed 3 bases and J shed 1 base, with 15 bases lying between them. Self-reported history from a screening survey and questionnaire set each donor's cohort. Generated by immunoSEQ multiplex PCR, the TCRdb table keeps only in-frame clones and is missing some. Of about 160,000 clones listed, over 70% are singletons. The sample comprised PBMCs or T cells enriched from blood (not recorded which). The sequence was collected from a woman aged 60 to 75 who had recovered from COVID-19. The V and J genes are TRBV6-1 and TRBJ1-1, with unresolved D. CDR3 in DNA: TGTGCCAGCAGTGAGCCCACTCGTCTCCGGAACACTGAAGCTTTCTTT. Its translation is CASSEPTRLRNTEAFF.